The clone carrying this T cell receptor beta chain appeared a few times. Its antigen is not identified. Per sample, at least 5 micrograms of total RNA were extracted. These data originate in a study of blood T cells in healthy people across ages. Findings and limits, study-wide: Using unsorted PBMCs precluded a conclusive naive versus antigen-experienced comparison.

It was with a sample-barcoded 5' primer and a J-beta primer mix that a second PCR of roughly 7 to 12 cycles was run. From the 5' RACE reads, TCRdb called clonotypes with MiXCR, one entry per CDR3 protein. The sample shows roughly 680,000 distinct CDR3 sequences, around 48% of them seen only once. CDR3 length: 17 residues. The germline CDR1 and CDR2 sequences are ENHRY and SYGVKD. V was clipped by 7 bases and J by 1 base; unmatched bases: 9. The chain uses TRBV10-3 and TRBJ2-2, with 10 bases matching TRBD2. The receptor was isolated from an older woman in good health. Sequencing was done on a sample of blood. CDR3 region: CAIKETSGSLNTGELFF. The CDR3 region has the DNA TGTGCCATCAAGGAGACTAGCGGGTCCCTGAACACCGGGGAGCTGTTTTTT.